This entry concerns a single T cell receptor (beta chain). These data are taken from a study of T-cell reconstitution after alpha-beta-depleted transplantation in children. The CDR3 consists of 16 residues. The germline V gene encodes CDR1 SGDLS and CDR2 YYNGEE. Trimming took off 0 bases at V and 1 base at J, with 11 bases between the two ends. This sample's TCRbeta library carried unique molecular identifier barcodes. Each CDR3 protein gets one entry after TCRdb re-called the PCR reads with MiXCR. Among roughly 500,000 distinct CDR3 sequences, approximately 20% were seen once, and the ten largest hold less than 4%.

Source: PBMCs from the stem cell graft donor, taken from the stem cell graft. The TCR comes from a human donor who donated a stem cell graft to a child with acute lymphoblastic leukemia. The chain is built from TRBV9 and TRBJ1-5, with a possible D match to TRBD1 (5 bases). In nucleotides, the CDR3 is TGTGCCAGCAGCGTAGCAGCGGGGGGGAGCAATCAGCCCCAGCATTTT. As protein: CASSVAAGGSNQPQHF.